Included here is one T cell receptor (beta chain) sequence, with context. Its antigen is unknown. Only in-frame clones appear in the TCRdb table, and some are missing; sequencing was by immunoSEQ multiplex PCR. This table has fewer than 25,000 clones, approximately 83% appearing once. This specimen comes from a study of regulatory dendritic cells for organ transplantation. CFSE-labeled sorted T cells met regulatory or mature dendritic cells for four to five days. CDR3 size: 15 residues. Trimming at V came to 0 bases and at J to 8 bases, leaving 4 bases not matched to a gene. The germline V gene has CDR1 MNHNY and CDR2 SVGAGI (reference sequence).

V is TRBV6-6 and J is TRBJ1-6, with 7 bases fitting TRBD1. The TCR comes from a human donor in good health. The specimen sequenced was naive CD4+ T cells from blood cultured with dendritic cells. As for subset: CD45RA+ naive T cells. The DNA of the CDR3 is TGTGCCAGCAGTTACTCCGGGACAGCCGATTCACCCCTCCACTTT. As protein: CASSYSGTADSPLHF.